These 20 T cell receptor beta chains were all obtained from the same sample, sequenced in a study of Ad26.COV2.S vaccination and SARS-CoV-2 variants. Produced via immunoSEQ multiplex PCR; TCRdb's table is partial and in-frame only. The data contain about 350,000 clones, 86% of them singletons. Regarding treatment: 15 to 20 received Ad26.COV2.S at low or high dose, single or two shots; about 5 received placebo; per-sample allocation not given. Sample collection was performed on day 63 after the first vaccine or placebo injection. Specimen: peripheral blood, collected in a trial of Ad26.COV2.S vaccine versus placebo. Receptor source: a person aged 18-60 years who received the Ad26.COV2.S COVID-19 vaccine or a placebo.

For this clone: The germline gene is not matched at one end of the junction; a read error may be the cause. The gene calls are TRBV3-1 (or the pseudogene TRBV3-2) and TRBJ1-6; TRBD1 agrees at 7 bases. Germline lookup yields CDR1 LGHDT and CDR2 YNNKEL (reference sequence). The CDR3 sequence is 15 residues long. CDR3 in DNA: TGTGCCAGCAGAGTAGGGGGCGGTTATAATTCAGCCCTCCACTTT. Its protein is CASRVGGGYNSALHF.

This sequence joins TRBV19 and TRBJ1-6; D is uncertain. Trimming pared 5 bases from V and 4 bases from J, leaving 12 bases between. The CDR3 is 15 residues long. The V gene's germline CDR1 is LNHDA and CDR2 SQIVND (reference sequence). The CDR3 spells CASSLGNIYNSPLHF. Written as DNA, the CDR3 is TGTGCCAGTAGTTTGGGGAACATATATAATTCACCCCTCCACTTT. Filled out from reference TRBV19 and TRBJ1-6, the complete variable domain reads DGGITQSPKYLFRKEGQNVTLSCEQNLNHDAMYWYRQDPGQGLRLIYYSQIVNDFQKGDIAEGYSVSREKKESFPLTVTSAQKNPTAFYLCASSLGNIYNSPLHFGNGTRLTVT.

The chain has TRBV5-4 and TRBJ2-1; TRBD2 agrees at 9 bases. V was pared by 4 bases and J by 8 bases, with 13 bases of the junction left unmatched. Germline CDR1 and CDR2: SGHNT and YYREEE (reference sequence). This CDR3 region has 16 residues. For the CDR3, the DNA is TGTGCCAGCAGCCCACCCCATAGCGGGAGTTTGGATGAGCAGTTCTTC. This sequence encodes CASSPPHSGSLDEQFF.

This rearrangement joins TRBV28 to TRBJ2-7, with 8 bases fitting TRBD1. The CDR3 is 14 amino acids. Looked up from germline, CDR1 is MDHEN and CDR2 is SYDVKM. The V gene end was trimmed by 7 bases and the J gene end by 0 bases; junction bases not matched to a gene: 5. The CDR3 region is CASTGDRISYEQYF. The DNA of the CDR3 is TGTGCCAGCACAGGGGACAGGATCTCCTACGAGCAGTACTTC.

The chain links TRBV4-1 to TRBJ1-1, with D perhaps matching TRBD1 (5 bases). This CDR3 has 14 amino acids. Trimming cost V 1 base and J 7 bases, with 13 bases left between them. Germline lookup yields CDR1 MGHRA and CDR2 YSYEKL. The CDR3 sequence: CASSQGPRDGEAFF. The CDR3 DNA follows: TGCGCCAGCAGCCAAGGGCCCCGGGACGGTGAAGCTTTCTTT.

V is TRBV24-1 and J is TRBJ2-5; TRBD2 aligns across 8 bases. Germline V gene data show CDR1 as KGHDR and CDR2 as SFDVKD. With V trimmed by 1 base and J by 3 bases, 15 bases remained unmatched. This CDR3 has 19 residues. CDR3 sequence: CATSDLSLAGFPIKETQYF. CDR3 in DNA: TGTGCCACCAGTGATTTATCGTTAGCGGGATTTCCCATTAAAGAGACCCAGTACTTC.

This clone was seen a few times. The V and J genes are TRBV6-6 and TRBJ1-3; D gene unclear. Trimming took 0 bases from V and 4 from J, leaving 10 bases between them. The CDR3 extends over 15 amino acids. CDR1 and CDR2 (germline): MNHNY, SVGAGI (reference sequence). CDR3 sequence (DNA): TGTGCCAGCAGTTACTCGCCCGGAGGCGGAAACACCATATATTTT. Protein product: CASSYSPGGGNTIYF.

The gene calls are TRBV5-1 and TRBJ2-7; 7 bases line up with TRBD1. Germline V gives CDR1 SGHRS, CDR2 YFSETQ. With 7 bases clipped from V and 3 bases from J, the junction kept 7 bases outside the gene matches. This CDR3 region has 13 residues. The CDR3 is CASSDRLSYEQYF. CDR3 bases: TGCGCCAGCTCGGACAGGTTAAGCTACGAGCAGTACTTC.

The rearrangement uses TRBV7-9 and TRBJ1-1; a possible D gene is TRBD1 (6 bases). Looked up from germline, CDR1 is SEHNR and CDR2 is FQNEAQ (reference sequence). V gave up 5 bases and J gave up 13 bases, with 20 bases separating them. CDR3 length: 13 amino acids. The CDR3 protein is CASSPLGGGFHFF. The CDR3 DNA follows: TGTGCCAGCAGCCCCCTGGGGGGCGGGTTTCATTTCTTT.

The gene calls are TRBV19 and TRBJ2-3, with TRBD2 matching over 9 bases. From germline, CDR1 is LNHDA and CDR2 SQIVND (reference sequence). The CDR3 sequence is 15 residues long. After removal of 4 bases from V and 1 base from J, the junction contained 3 bases not matched to a gene. DNA of the CDR3: TGTGCCAGTAGTACCTTAGCGGGAGGCACAGATACGCAGTATTTT. Translating it yields CASSTLAGGTDTQYF.

This sequence joins TRBV7-6 and TRBJ1-6; D unresolved. In germline, CDR1 is SGHVS, CDR2 FNYEAQ. Between the trimmed V and J ends, which lost 1 base and 5 bases, there was a span of 9 bases. This CDR3 is 15 amino acids long. The CDR3 sequence is CASSLGPSHNSPLHF. The CDR3 DNA is TGTGCCAGCAGCTTAGGTCCCAGTCATAATTCACCCCTCCACTTT. Full variable domain (missing parts from reference TRBV7-6 and TRBJ1-6): GAGVSQSPRYKVTKRGQDVALRCDPISGHVSLYWYRQALGQGPEFLTYFNYEAQQDKSGLPNDRFSAERPEGSISTLTIQRTEQRDSAMYRCASSLGPSHNSPLHFGNGTRLTVT.

This chain joins TRBV7-2 and TRBJ2-7, with TRBD1 matching over 11 bases. Trimming took 5 bases from V and 2 from J; bases not matched to a gene: 2. Germline V gene lookup returns CDR1 SGHTA and CDR2 FQGNSA. This CDR3 region has 14 residues. CDR3 sequence: CASSQGQGAYEQYF. The CDR3 nucleotides are TGTGCCAGCAGCCAGGGACAGGGGGCCTACGAGCAGTACTTC.

The chain employs TRBV24-1 and TRBJ2-2, with 9 bases fitting TRBD1. This CDR3 comprises 18 residues. The trim removed 2 bases at V and 6 bases at J, leaving 12 bases unmatched. In germline, CDR1 is KGHDR, CDR2 SFDVKD. The CDR3 here is CATSDWTARDRVSGELFF. Written as DNA, the CDR3 is TGTGCCACCAGTGATTGGACGGCCCGGGACAGGGTGTCCGGGGAGCTGTTTTTT.

J is TRBJ2-4 and V is TRBV5-1; either TRBD1 or TRBD2 may fit D (7 bases each). The V gene's germline CDR1 is SGHRS and CDR2 YFSETQ. This CDR3 region has 14 residues. V was clipped by 4 bases and J by 10 bases, with 18 bases between them. CDR3 in amino acids: CASSPRGLQGIQYF. The CDR3 DNA reads as TGCGCCAGCAGCCCTCGGGGACTACAGGGGATTCAGTACTTC.

The V call is TRBV28, the J call TRBJ1-2, with no clear D. V was pared by 3 bases and J by 6 bases, with 11 bases between. Germline V gene lookup returns CDR1 MDHEN and CDR2 SYDVKM. CDR3 size: 13 residues. CDR3 in DNA: TGTGCCAGCAGTTTGCCATTGGGTAATGGCTACACCTTC. Translating gives CASSLPLGNGYTF.

The rearrangement links TRBV6-6 to TRBJ1-3, with D uncertain. V gave up 6 bases and J gave up 4 bases, with 4 bases separating them. Germline CDR1 is MNHNY and CDR2 is SVGAGI (reference sequence). CDR3 length equals 11 residues. In nucleotides, the CDR3 is TGTGCCAGCAGCGAAGGAAACACCATATATTTT. This codes for CASSEGNTIYF.

The J gene is TRBJ1-4, the V gene TRBV19; a possible D gene is TRBD1 (6 bases). V was clipped by 6 bases and J by 7 bases, with 21 bases between them. The germline gives CDR1 LNHDA, CDR2 SQIVND (reference sequence). The CDR3 is 16 amino acids. CDR3 nucleotides: TGTGCCAGTAGCCGTCCAGGTCAGGGGCGGGGTGAAAAACTGTTTTTT. This encodes CASSRPGQGRGEKLFF.

The chain employs TRBV7-8 and TRBJ2-5; TRBD1 might be the D (5 bases). Trimming took off 1 base at V and 2 bases at J, with 8 bases between the two ends. The CDR3 is 14 residues long. The germline V gene has CDR1 SGHVS and CDR2 FQNEAQ. CDR3 bases: TGTGCCAGCAGCTTAGGGACACCGCAAGAGACCCAGTACTTC. The encoded protein is CASSLGTPQETQYF.

The V and J genes are TRBV18 and TRBJ2-3, with no clear D. The germline CDR1 and CDR2 sequences are KGHSH and LQKENI. V was pared by 6 bases and J by 2 bases, with 6 bases between. This CDR3 region has 12 residues. As DNA, the CDR3 is TGTGCCAGCTCGGACGACACAGATACGCAGTATTTT. Translated: CASSDDTDTQYF. The full variable domain, in which reference TRBV18 and TRBJ2-3 provide the parts outside the CDR3, is NAGVMQNPRHLVRRRGQEARLRCSPMKGHSHVYWYRQLPEEGLKFMVYLQKENIIDESGMPKERFSAEFPKEGPSILRIQQVVRGDSAAYFCASSDDTDTQYFGPGTRLTVL.

This chain joins TRBV5-1 and TRBJ2-5; 14 positions match TRBD2. The germline V gene encodes CDR1 SGHRS and CDR2 YFSETQ. The CDR3 covers 16 residues. V was pared by 4 bases and J by 4 bases, with 6 bases of the junction left unmatched. CDR3 sequence: CASSPWTSGGLETQYF. The CDR3 region has the DNA TGCGCCAGCAGCCCCTGGACTAGCGGGGGGTTAGAGACCCAGTACTTC.